These 14 T cell receptor beta chains were sequenced from one sample in a study of blood T cell repertoires in COVID-19. Measured with immunoSEQ multiplex PCR; TCRdb has only the in-frame clones, and not every one. Among a few hundred thousand clones, less than 90% were seen once, and the ten largest hold 2% to 2.5%. The sample was peripheral blood. These receptors originate from a woman in her 50s with acute or convalescent COVID-19.

This rearrangement joins TRBV9 to TRBJ2-5; weak D call: TRBD1 (7 bases). The germline gives CDR1 SGDLS, CDR2 YYNGEE. The CDR3 consists of 15 residues. Between the trimmed V and J ends, which lost 4 bases and 5 bases, there was a span of 18 bases. The CDR3, as DNA: TGTGCCAGCAGCTCCCAGGGGGGTTTCGGGGAGACCCAGTACTTC. Translating it yields CASSSQGGFGETQYF.

This clone has just a few counts. CDR3 in amino acids: CASSLIAGQETQYF. CDR3 bases: TGTGCCAGCAGCTTGATAGCGGGCCAAGAGACCCAGTACTTC. V usage is TRBV7-9 and J usage is TRBJ2-5, with 7 positions matching TRBD2. The CDR3 has 14 residues. Germline values: CDR1 SEHNR, CDR2 FQNEAQ (reference sequence). Germline trimming cut 3 bases from V and 1 base from J; bases unmatched to any gene: 2.

This rearrangement joins TRBV20-1 to TRBJ1-4; tentative D call: TRBD1 (5 bases). This CDR3 has 15 residues. Germline V gene lookup returns CDR1 DFQATT and CDR2 SNEGSKA (reference sequence). The ends were cut back, 3 bases at V and 8 bases at J, with 19 bases in the middle. Here the CDR3 DNA reads TGCAGTGCTAGTTTAGGGACTTCTAAGGGGGAAAAACTGTTTTTT. It specifies CSASLGTSKGEKLFF.

V usage is TRBV7-3 and J usage is TRBJ2-1; 8 positions match TRBD1. The CDR3 contains 16 residues. CDR1 and CDR2 (germline): SGHTA, FQGTGA. The V gene end was trimmed by 0 bases and the J gene end by 3 bases; junction bases not matched to a gene: 4. The CDR3 DNA is TGTGCCAGCAGCTTAACCGGGACAGGATTCTACAATGAGCAGTTCTTC. Protein: CASSLTGTGFYNEQFF. The variable domain in full, with the rest retrieved from reference TRBV7-3 and TRBJ2-1, is GAGVSQTPSNKVTEKGKYVELRCDPISGHTALYWYRQSLGQGPEFLIYFQGTGAADDSGLPNDRFFAVRPEGSVSTLKIQRTERGDSAVYLCASSLTGTGFYNEQFFGPGTRLTVL.

The chain combines TRBV7-9 with TRBJ2-5; a possible D gene is TRBD2 (5 bases). Trimming took 7 bases from V and 2 from J, leaving 14 bases between them. The germline gives CDR1 SEHNR, CDR2 FQNEAQ (reference sequence). The CDR3 extends over 14 amino acids. CDR3 bases: TGTGCCAGCACCCCCCCTAGAGGGCAAGAGACCCAGTACTTC. Protein: CASTPPRGQETQYF.

This clone was seen just once. CDR3 DNA: TGTGCCAGCAGGCCCGGGACTAGCGCCATTAGCTCCTACAATGAGCAGTTCTTC. Its protein is CASRPGTSAISSYNEQFF. This sequence joins TRBV27 and TRBJ2-1; 10 nucleotides line up with TRBD2. CDR1 is MNHEY and CDR2 is SMNVEV in the germline V gene (reference sequence). This CDR3 spans 18 amino acids. J gave up 0 bases and V 6 bases, and 11 bases lay outside the gene matches.

The chain recombines TRBV5-4 with TRBJ2-3, with TRBD2 as a possible D gene (5 bases). Germline V gene data show CDR1 as SGHNT and CDR2 as YYREEE (reference sequence). This CDR3 contains 16 residues. V lost 2 bases to trimming and J lost 0 bases, with 13 bases between them. CDR3 DNA sequence: TGTGCCAGCAGCTTCGGAGGCCCCCTTAGCACAGATACGCAGTATTTT. Translation: CASSFGGPLSTDTQYF.

This clone was recorded a few times. This chain links TRBV7-2 with TRBJ1-1; possible D gene TRBD1, 5 bases. Germline CDR1 reads SGHTA; CDR2 reads FQGNSA. The V gene lost 5 bases and the J gene lost 11 bases, with 18 bases spanning the gap. The CDR3 has 13 amino acids. The CDR3 protein is CASSLGPGSGAFF. CDR3 in DNA: TGTGCCAGCAGCCTAGGCCCGGGCTCAGGGGCTTTCTTT. The full variable domain, in which reference TRBV7-2 and TRBJ1-1 provide the parts outside the CDR3, is GAGVSQSPSNKVTEKGKDVELRCDPISGHTALYWYRQSLGQGLEFLIYFQGNSAPDKSGLPSDRFSAERTGGSVSTLTIQRTQQEDSAVYLCASSLGPGSGAFFGQGTRLTVV.

In nucleotides, the CDR3 is TGTGCCTGGGAGAGGAGCCGCGGTCAGCCCCAGCATTTT. It yields the protein CAWERSRGQPQHF. J is TRBJ1-5 and V is TRBV30; the D is unclear. The CDR3 is 13 residues long. V lost 5 bases, J lost 6 bases, and 14 bases lay in between. CDR1 is GTSNPN, CDR2 SVGIG, per germline (reference sequence).

This clone was seen more than once but under ten times. The genes are TRBV19 and TRBJ2-4; D gene uncertain. V lost 5 bases, J lost 1 base, and 12 bases lay in between. Per the germline V gene, CDR1 is LNHDA and CDR2 is SQIVND (reference sequence). This CDR3 comprises 15 residues. The CDR3 sequence is CASSLSGSAKNIQYF. DNA for the CDR3: TGTGCCAGTAGTCTTTCAGGTTCCGCCAAAAACATTCAGTACTTC.

This clone was observed once. The chain uses TRBV5-1 and TRBJ2-6; D remains ambiguous. Trimming cost V 0 bases and J 2 bases, with 6 bases left between them. Germline-derived CDR1 and CDR2 are SGHRS and YFSETQ. The CDR3 extends over 15 amino acids. The CDR3: CASSLVVAGANVLTF. The CDR3 DNA sequence: TGCGCCAGCAGCTTGGTCGTAGCTGGGGCCAACGTCCTGACTTTC.

The V and J genes are TRBV21-1 and TRBJ1-1. TRBV21-1 is a documented pseudogene. The CDR3 totals 17 residues. The CDR3 coding sequence is TGTGCCAGCAGCAGCACAAGAGGCAGCAGCTCGTTCACTGAAGCTTTCTTT. Translated, it gives CASSSTRGSSSFTEAFF.

The CDR3 is CASSLGTGDYGYTF. In nucleotides, the CDR3 is TGTGCCAGCAGCTTAGGGACAGGGGATTATGGCTACACCTTC. The V and J genes are TRBV13 and TRBJ1-2, with TRBD1 identical over 8 bases. CDR1 and CDR2 from the germline V gene are PRHDT and FYEKMQ (reference sequence). J was trimmed by 5 bases and V by 0 bases; bases with no gene match: 2. The CDR3 runs to 14 residues.

V and J are TRBV11-3 and TRBJ1-1, with a weak D call TRBD1 (6 bases). The V gene lost 4 bases and the J gene lost 4 bases, with 10 bases spanning the gap. The CDR3 contains 13 residues. Germline CDR1 reads SGHNT; CDR2 reads YENEEA. The CDR3 here is CASSSRTATEAFF. For the CDR3, the DNA is TGTGCCAGCAGCTCCCGGACAGCCACTGAAGCTTTCTTT.